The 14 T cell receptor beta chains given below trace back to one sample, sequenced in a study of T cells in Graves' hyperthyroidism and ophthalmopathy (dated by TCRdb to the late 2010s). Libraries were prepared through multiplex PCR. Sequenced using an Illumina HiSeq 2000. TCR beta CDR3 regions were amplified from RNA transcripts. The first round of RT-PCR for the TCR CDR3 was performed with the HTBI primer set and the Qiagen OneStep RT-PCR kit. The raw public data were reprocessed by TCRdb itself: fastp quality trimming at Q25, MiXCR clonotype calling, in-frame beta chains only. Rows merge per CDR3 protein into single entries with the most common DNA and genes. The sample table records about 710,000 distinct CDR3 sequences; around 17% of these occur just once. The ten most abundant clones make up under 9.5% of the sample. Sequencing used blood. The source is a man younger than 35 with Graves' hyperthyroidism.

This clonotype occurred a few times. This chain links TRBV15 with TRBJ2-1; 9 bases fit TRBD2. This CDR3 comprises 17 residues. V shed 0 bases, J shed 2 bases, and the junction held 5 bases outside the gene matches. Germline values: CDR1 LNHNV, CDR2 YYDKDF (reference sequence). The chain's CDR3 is CATSRDWASGAYNEQFF. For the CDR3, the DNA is TGTGCCACCAGCAGAGATTGGGCTAGCGGGGCCTACAATGAGCAGTTCTTC.

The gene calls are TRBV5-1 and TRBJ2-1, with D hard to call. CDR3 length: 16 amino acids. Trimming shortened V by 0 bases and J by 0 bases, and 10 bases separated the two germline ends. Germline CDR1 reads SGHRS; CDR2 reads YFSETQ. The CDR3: CASSLDGQSSYNEQFF. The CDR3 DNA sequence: TGCGCCAGCAGCTTGGACGGGCAGAGCTCCTACAATGAGCAGTTCTTC. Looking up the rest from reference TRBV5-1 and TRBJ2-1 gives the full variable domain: KAGVTQTPRYLIKTRGQQVTLSCSPISGHRSVSWYQQTPGQGLQFLFEYFSETQRNKGNFPGRFSGRQFSNSRSEMNVSTLELGDSALYLCASSLDGQSSYNEQFFGPGTRLTVL.

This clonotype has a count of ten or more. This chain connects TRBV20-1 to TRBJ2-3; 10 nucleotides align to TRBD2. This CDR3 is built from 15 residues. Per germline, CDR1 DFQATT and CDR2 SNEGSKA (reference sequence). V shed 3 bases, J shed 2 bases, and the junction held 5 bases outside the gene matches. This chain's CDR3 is CSARNSGRATDTQYF. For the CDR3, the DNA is TGCAGTGCTAGGAACAGCGGGAGGGCCACAGATACGCAGTATTTT.

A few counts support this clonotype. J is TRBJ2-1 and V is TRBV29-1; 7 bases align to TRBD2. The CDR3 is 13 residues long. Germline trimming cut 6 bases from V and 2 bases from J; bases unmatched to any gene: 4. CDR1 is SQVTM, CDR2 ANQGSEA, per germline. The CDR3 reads CSVKGTTYNEQFF. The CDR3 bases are TGCAGCGTGAAAGGGACTACCTACAATGAGCAGTTCTTC.

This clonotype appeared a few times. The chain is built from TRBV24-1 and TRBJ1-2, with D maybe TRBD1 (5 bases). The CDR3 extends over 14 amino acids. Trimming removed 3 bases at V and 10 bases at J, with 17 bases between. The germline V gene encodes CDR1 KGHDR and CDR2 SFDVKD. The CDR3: CATSDHNSGIVYTF. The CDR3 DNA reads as TGTGCCACCAGTGATCATAATTCAGGGATCGTCTACACCTTC.

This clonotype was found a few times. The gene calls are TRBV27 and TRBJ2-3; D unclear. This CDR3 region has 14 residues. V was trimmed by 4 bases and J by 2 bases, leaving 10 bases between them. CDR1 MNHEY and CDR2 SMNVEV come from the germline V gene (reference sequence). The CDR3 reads CASSSLVNTDTQYF. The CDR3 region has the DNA TGTGCCAGCAGTTCGCTAGTGAACACAGATACGCAGTATTTT.

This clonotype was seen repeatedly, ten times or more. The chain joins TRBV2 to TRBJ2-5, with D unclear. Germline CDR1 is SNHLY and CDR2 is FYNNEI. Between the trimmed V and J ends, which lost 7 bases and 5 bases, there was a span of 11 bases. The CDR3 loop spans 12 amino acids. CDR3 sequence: CASTQRRETQYF. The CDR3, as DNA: TGTGCCAGCACCCAGAGGCGTGAGACCCAGTACTTC.

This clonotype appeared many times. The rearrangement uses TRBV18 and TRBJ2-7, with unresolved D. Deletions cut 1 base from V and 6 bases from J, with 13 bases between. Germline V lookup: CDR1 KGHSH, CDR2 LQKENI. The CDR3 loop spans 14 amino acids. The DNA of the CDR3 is TGTGCCAGCTCACCACGGCGGCAGAGCTTCGAGCAGTACTTC. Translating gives CASSPRRQSFEQYF.

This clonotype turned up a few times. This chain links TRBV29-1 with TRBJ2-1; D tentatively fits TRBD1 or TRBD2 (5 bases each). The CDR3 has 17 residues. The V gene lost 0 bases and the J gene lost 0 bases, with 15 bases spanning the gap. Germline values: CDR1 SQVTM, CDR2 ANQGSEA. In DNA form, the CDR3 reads TGCAGCGTTGAAGATCTTCAGGGACGCCTCTCCTACAATGAGCAGTTCTTC. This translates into CSVEDLQGRLSYNEQFF.

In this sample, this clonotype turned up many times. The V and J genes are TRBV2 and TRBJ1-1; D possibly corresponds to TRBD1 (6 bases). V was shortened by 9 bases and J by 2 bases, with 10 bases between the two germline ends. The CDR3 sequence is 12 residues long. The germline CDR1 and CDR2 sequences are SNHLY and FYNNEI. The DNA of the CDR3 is TGTGCCAGTTACAGGGCTAACACTGAAGCTTTCTTT. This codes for CASYRANTEAFF. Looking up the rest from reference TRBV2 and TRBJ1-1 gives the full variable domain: EPEVTQTPSHQVTQMGQEVILRCVPISNHLYFYWYRQILGQKVEFLVSFYNNEISEKSEIFDDQFSVERPDGSNFTLKIRSTKLEDSAMYFCASYRANTEAFFGQGTRLTVV.

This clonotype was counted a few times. The CDR3 here is CSVERRVGEQYF. Here the CDR3 DNA reads TGCAGCGTTGAAAGGAGGGTTGGCGAGCAGTACTTC. The gene calls are TRBV29-1 and TRBJ2-7, with D possibly being TRBD2 (6 bases). The CDR3 runs to 12 residues. The ends were cut back, 2 bases at V and 6 bases at J, with 11 bases in the middle. Per the germline V gene, CDR1 is SQVTM and CDR2 is ANQGSEA.

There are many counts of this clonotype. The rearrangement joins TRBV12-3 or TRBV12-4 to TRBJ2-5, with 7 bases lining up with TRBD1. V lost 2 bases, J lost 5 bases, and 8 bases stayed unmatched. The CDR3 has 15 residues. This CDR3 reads CASSLRGLGEETQYF. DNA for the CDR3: TGTGCCAGCAGTTTAAGGGGGCTCGGAGAGGAGACCCAGTACTTC.

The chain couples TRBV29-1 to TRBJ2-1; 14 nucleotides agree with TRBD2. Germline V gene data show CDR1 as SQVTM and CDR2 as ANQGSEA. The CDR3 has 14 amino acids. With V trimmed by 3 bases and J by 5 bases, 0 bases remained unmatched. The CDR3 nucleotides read TGCAGCGTTGAGGGACTAGCGGGAGACAATGAGCAGTTCTTC. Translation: CSVEGLAGDNEQFF.

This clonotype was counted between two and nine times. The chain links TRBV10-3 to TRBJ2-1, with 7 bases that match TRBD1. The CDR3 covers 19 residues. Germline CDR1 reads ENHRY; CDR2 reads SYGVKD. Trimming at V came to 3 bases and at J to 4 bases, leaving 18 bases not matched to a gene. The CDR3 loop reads CAISDILQGRTRGYNEQFF. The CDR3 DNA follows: TGTGCCATCAGTGATATCTTACAGGGGCGGACGCGTGGGTACAATGAGCAGTTCTTC.